Given below is one TCR beta chain in context. The antigen remains unidentified. The CDR3 extends over 16 amino acids. CDR1 and CDR2 from the germline V gene are MNHEY and SVGEGT. Trimming left V 8 bases short and J 0 bases short, with 20 bases between. As to time point: pre-sensitization, week 0. Documented treatment: therapeutic diphenylcyclopropenone sensitization with weekly scalp DPC. This record comes from a study of human T cells and chemical hapten exposure. The study's findings and limits: With patch test score, the counts of PT1 expanded TCRs showed a positive correlation.

TCRdb reprocessed the RACE reads via MiXCR and lists one record per CDR3 protein. The sample carries 200,000 to 300,000 distinct CDR3 sequences, 8.6% recorded once. The V call is TRBV6-2 or TRBV6-3, the J call TRBJ2-7; D possibly matches TRBD1 or TRBD2 (6 bases each). The receptor comes from a middle-aged woman with alopecia areata. Some clones in this sample may be carry-over from other donors' samples. The sequences come from whole blood, collected in connection with sensitization to the hapten diphenylcyclopropenone (DPC). CDR3 sequence reads: CASATGPGAASYEQYF. The CDR3 DNA sequence: TGTGCCAGCGCGACGGGTCCGGGGGCGGCCTCCTACGAGCAGTACTTC.